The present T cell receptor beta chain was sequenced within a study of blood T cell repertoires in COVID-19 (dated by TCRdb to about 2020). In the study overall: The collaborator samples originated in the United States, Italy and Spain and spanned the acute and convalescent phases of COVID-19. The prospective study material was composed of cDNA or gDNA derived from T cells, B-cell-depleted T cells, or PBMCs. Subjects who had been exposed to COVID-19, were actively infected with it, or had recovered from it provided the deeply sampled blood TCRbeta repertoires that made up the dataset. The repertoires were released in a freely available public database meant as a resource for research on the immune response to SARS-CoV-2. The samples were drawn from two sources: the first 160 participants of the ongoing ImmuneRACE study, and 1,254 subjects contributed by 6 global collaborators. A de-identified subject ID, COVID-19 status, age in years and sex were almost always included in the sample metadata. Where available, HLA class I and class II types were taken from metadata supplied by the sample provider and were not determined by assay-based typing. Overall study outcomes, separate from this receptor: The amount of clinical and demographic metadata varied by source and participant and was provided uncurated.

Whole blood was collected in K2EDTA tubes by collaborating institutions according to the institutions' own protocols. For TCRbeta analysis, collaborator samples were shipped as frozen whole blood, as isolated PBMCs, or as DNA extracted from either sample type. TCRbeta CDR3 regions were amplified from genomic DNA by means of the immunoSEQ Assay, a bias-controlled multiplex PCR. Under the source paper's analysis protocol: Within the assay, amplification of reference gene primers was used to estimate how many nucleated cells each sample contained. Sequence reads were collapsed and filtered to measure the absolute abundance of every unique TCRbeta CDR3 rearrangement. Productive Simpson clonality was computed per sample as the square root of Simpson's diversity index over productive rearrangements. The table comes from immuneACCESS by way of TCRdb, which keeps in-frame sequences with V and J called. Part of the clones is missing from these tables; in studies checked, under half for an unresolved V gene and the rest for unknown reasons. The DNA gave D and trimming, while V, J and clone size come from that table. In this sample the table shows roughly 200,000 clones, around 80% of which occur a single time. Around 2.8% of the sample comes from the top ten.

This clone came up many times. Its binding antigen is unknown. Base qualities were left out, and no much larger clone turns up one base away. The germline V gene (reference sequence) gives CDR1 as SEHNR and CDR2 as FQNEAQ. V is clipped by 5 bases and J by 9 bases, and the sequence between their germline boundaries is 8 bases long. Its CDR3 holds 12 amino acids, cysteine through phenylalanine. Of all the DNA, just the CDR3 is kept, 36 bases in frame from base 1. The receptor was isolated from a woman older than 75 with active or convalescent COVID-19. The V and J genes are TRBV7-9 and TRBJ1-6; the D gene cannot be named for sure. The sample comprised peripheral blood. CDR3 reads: CASSNPFSPLHF. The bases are TGTGCCAGCAGCAATCCTTTTTCACCCCTCCACTTT. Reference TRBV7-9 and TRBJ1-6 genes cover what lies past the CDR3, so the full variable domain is DTGVSQNPRHKITKRGQNVTFRCDPISEHNRLYWYRQTLGQGPEFLTYFQNEAQLEKSRLLSDRFSAERPKGSFSTLEIQRTEQGDSAMYLCASSNPFSPLHFGNGTRLTVT.